Listed below are T cell receptor beta chains from one sample, sequenced in a study of control samples from healthy donors and cancer patients. Profiled with immunoSEQ multiplex PCR; TCRdb holds only in-frame clones, not every one. The sample gives 90,000 or so clones, about 88% of which show up once; approximately 7.6% is in the top ten. The sequenced sample was blood. The receptors were gathered from a woman aged 60-75 years in good health. The CDR3 runs from the conserved cysteine through the conserved F or W. Rows may omit the clone size; those that give it use once, few, many or a size class.

NA,TRBJ1-2,TRBV7-9,CASSLDSFVYGYTF
few,TRBJ2-5,TRBV6-5,CASRPRGGQETQYF
NA,TRBJ2-5,TRBV5-5,CASSNDRGETQYF
few,TRBJ1-3,TRBV7-8,CASSLTGRTGAPGNTIYF
NA,TRBJ1-5,TRBV28,CASSIRRLINQPQHF
NA,TRBJ2-3,TRBV5-1,CASSSQGGGTDTQYF
once,TRBJ1-6,TRBV27,CASSRRGDNSPLHF
NA,TRBJ2-3,TRBV7-6,CASSPGGWASGGASTDTQYF
NA,TRBJ2-3,TRBV19,CASTMGSWRTDTQYF
NA,TRBJ2-3,TRBV6-5,CASSYSGGPSDTQYF
NA,TRBJ2-2,TRBV2,CASSERLAGSNGGELFF
few,TRBJ1-1,TRBV7-8,CASSLGRRNTEAFF
NA,TRBJ2-3,TRBV6-5,CASSYVHLGPTDTQYF
NA,TRBJ2-7,TRBV2,CASSVQGHEQYF
NA,TRBJ2-1,TRBV14,CASSQDPTNEQFF
NA,TRBJ1-3,TRBV7-2,CASSSGHAGNTIYF
NA,TRBJ2-5,TRBV2,CANLRGVQETQYF
once,TRBJ2-3,TRBV6-6,CAGGQGFTDTQYF
NA,TRBJ1-6,TRBV4-2,CASSQGNLNAYNSPLHF
NA,TRBJ1-5,TRBV24-1,CATSGDSRTGLNQPQHF
NA,TRBJ2-3,TRBV27,CASRLAGVTDTQYF
NA,TRBJ2-1,TRBV30,CAWAHRDRPYNEQFF
once,TRBJ1-1,TRBV13,CASSFQTGMNTEAFF
NA,TRBJ2-1,TRBV27,CASRRAGGSYNEQFF
NA,TRBJ2-2,TRBV7-9,CASSLATAGSTGELFF
NA,TRBJ2-3,TRBV7-9,CASSPRQGRRSDTQYF
NA,TRBJ2-1,TRBV9,CASSVAGTGSYNEQFF